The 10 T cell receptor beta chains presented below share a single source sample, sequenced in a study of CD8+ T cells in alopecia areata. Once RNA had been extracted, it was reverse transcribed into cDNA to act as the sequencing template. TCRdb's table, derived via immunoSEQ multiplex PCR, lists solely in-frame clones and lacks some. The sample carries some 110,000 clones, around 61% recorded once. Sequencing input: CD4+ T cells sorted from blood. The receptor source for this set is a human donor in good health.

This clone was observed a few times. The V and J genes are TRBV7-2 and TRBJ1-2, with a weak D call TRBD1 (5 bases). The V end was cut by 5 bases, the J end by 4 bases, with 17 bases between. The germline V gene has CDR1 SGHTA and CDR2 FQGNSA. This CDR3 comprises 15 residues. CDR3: CASSPTAGQGYGYTF. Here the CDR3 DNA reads TGTGCCAGCAGCCCAACTGCGGGGCAGGGCTATGGCTACACCTTC.

The CDR3 DNA reads as TGTGCCACCAGCAGAAAAGACAGCTATGGCTACACCTTC. Its translation: CATSRKDSYGYTF. The rearrangement joins TRBV15 to TRBJ1-2, with D possibly matching TRBD1 (5 bases). This CDR3 has 13 residues. CDR1 is LNHNV, CDR2 YYDKDF, per germline (reference sequence). Trimming pared 2 bases from V and 4 bases from J, leaving 8 bases between.

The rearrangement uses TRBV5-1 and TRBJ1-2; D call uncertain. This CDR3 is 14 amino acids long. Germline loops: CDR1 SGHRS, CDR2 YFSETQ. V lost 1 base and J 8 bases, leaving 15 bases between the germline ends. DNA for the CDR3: TGCGCCAGCAGCTTGAATGTCTGGGCAGGAGGCTACACCTTC. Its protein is CASSLNVWAGGYTF. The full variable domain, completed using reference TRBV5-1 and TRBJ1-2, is KAGVTQTPRYLIKTRGQQVTLSCSPISGHRSVSWYQQTPGQGLQFLFEYFSETQRNKGNFPGRFSGRQFSNSRSEMNVSTLELGDSALYLCASSLNVWAGGYTFGSGTRLTVV.

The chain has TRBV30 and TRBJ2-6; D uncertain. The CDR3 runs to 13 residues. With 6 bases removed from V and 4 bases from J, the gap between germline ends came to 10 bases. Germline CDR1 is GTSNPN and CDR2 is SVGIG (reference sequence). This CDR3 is CACRGSGANVLTF. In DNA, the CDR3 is TGTGCCTGTAGAGGCTCAGGGGCCAACGTCCTGACTTTC.

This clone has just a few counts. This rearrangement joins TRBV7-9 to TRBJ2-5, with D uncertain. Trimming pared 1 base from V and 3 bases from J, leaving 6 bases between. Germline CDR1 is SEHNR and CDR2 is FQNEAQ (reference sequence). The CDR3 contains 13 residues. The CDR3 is CASSLVGEETQYF. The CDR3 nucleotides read TGTGCCAGCAGCTTAGTTGGGGAAGAGACCCAGTACTTC.

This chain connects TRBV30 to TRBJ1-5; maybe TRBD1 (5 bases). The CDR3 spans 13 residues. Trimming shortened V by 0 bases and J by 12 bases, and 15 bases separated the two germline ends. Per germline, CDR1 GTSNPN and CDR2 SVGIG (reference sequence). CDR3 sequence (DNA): TGTGCCTGGAGTGTTGGCACAGAAACAGGCCAGCATTTT. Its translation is CAWSVGTETGQHF. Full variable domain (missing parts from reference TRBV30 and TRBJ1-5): SQTIHQWPATLVQPVGSPLSLECTVEGTSNPNLYWYRQAAGRGLQLLFYSVGIGQISSEVPQNLSASRPQDRQFILSSKKLLLSDSGFYLCAWSVGTETGQHFGDGTRLSIL.

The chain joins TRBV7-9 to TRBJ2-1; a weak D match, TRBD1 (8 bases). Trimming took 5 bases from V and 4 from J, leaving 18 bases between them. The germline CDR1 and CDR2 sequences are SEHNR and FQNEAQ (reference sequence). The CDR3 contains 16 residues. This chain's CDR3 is CASSLQGGILYNEQFF. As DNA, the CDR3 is TGTGCCAGCAGCCTACAGGGGGGGATACTTTACAATGAGCAGTTCTTC.

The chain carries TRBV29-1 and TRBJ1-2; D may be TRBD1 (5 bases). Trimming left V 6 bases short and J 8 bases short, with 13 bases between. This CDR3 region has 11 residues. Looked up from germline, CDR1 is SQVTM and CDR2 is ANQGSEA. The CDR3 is CSVHGAAGYTF. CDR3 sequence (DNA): TGCAGCGTGCACGGGGCGGCCGGCTACACCTTC.

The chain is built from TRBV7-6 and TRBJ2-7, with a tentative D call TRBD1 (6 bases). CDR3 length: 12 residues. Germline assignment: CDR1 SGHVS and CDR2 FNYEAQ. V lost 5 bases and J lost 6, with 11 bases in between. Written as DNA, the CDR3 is TGTGCCAGCAGCCCGCGACAGGCCGAGCAGTACTTC. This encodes CASSPRQAEQYF.

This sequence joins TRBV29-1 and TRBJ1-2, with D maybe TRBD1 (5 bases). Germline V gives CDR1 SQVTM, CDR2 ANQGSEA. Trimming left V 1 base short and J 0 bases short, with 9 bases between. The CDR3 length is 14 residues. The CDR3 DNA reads TGCAGCGTTGAAGCGTACAGGCCTAACTATGGCTACACCTTC. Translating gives CSVEAYRPNYGYTF.